This T cell receptor (beta chain) emerged from a study of T cells in Graves' hyperthyroidism and ophthalmopathy. For ophthalmopathy patients, the Clinical Activity Score was at least 3 and the NOSPECS grade at least 4; duration was under 3 months. Exclusions: uncontrolled infection, other autoimmune disease, pregnancy, lactation. This clonotype has just a few counts. Its antigen is unknown. Trimming pared 1 base from V and 2 bases from J, leaving 10 bases between. This CDR3 region has 14 residues. Germline V lookup: CDR1 SQVTM, CDR2 ANQGSEA. TCR beta CDR3 regions were amplified from RNA. First-round RT-PCR with HTBI primers amplified the TCR CDR3 region. TCRdb redid the calling of the multiplex PCR reads with MiXCR, one entry per CDR3 protein. The sample holds under 300,000 distinct CDR3 sequences, 22% seen once. Overall study findings and caveats: In the analysis, a 13 V-J model separated ophthalmopathy from stable hyperthyroidism. Ophthalmopathy got predicted by the model a median around 6.8 months before its onset.

This chain joins TRBV29-1 and TRBJ2-3; D is uncertain. The TCR sequence derives from a man younger than 40 with Graves' ophthalmopathy. The sample comprised blood. In nucleotides, the CDR3 is TGCAGCGTTGAAGGGGCCATACTCACAGATACGCAGTATTTT. Its protein is CSVEGAILTDTQYF.